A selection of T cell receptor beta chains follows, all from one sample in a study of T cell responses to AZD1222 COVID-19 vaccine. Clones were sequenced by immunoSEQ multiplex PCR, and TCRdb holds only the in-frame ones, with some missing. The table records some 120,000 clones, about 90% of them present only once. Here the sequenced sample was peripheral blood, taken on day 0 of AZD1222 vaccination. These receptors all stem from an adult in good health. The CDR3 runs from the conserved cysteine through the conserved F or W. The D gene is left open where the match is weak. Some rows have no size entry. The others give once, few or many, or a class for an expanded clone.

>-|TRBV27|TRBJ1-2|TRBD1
CASSVGQGYGYTF
TGTGCCAGCAGTGTGGGACAGGGTTATGGCTACACCTTC
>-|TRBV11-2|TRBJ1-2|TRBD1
CASSSSPGTGVLANYGYTF
TGTGCCAGCAGCAGTTCCCCCGGGACAGGGGTCTTAGCTAACTATGGCTACACCTTC
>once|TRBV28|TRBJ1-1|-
CASSRIGGPAGGEAFF
TGTGCCAGCAGCCGTATCGGGGGACCCGCTGGGGGAGAAGCTTTCTTT
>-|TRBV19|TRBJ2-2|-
CASGGREGSEDGELFF
TGTGCCAGCGGAGGCAGGGAAGGCAGTGAGGACGGGGAGCTGTTTTTT
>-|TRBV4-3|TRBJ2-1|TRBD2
CASSQEILGLAVQRYNEQFF
TGCGCCAGCAGCCAAGAGATTTTGGGACTAGCGGTACAGCGTTACAATGAGCAGTTCTTC
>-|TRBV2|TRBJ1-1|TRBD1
CATGQADRGAFF
TGTGCCACCGGACAGGCTGACCGAGGGGCTTTCTTT
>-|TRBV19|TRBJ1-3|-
CASSIGLSGNTIYF
TGTGCCAGTAGTATAGGACTCTCTGGAAACACCATATATTTT
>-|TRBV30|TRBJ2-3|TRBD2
CAWSVGGGAADTQYF
TGTGCCTGGAGTGTAGGCGGGGGGGCGGCAGATACGCAGTATTTT
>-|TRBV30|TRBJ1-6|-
CAWSVTGRSSYNSPLHF
TGTGCCTGGAGTGTAACAGGGCGAAGCTCCTATAATTCACCCCTCCACTTT
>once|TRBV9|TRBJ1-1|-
CASSVEGNTEAFF
TGTGCCAGCAGCGTAGAGGGGAACACTGAAGCTTTCTTT
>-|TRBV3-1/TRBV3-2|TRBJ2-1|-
CASSQDAGTFYNEQFF
TGTGCCAGCAGCCAAGACGCCGGGACTTTCTACAATGAGCAGTTCTTC
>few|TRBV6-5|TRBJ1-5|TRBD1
CASSTGGNQPQHF
TGTGCCAGCAGTACAGGGGGGAATCAGCCCCAGCATTTT
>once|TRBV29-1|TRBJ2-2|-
CSVGTGRATGELFF
TGCAGCGTTGGAACTGGGCGGGCCACCGGGGAGCTGTTTTTT